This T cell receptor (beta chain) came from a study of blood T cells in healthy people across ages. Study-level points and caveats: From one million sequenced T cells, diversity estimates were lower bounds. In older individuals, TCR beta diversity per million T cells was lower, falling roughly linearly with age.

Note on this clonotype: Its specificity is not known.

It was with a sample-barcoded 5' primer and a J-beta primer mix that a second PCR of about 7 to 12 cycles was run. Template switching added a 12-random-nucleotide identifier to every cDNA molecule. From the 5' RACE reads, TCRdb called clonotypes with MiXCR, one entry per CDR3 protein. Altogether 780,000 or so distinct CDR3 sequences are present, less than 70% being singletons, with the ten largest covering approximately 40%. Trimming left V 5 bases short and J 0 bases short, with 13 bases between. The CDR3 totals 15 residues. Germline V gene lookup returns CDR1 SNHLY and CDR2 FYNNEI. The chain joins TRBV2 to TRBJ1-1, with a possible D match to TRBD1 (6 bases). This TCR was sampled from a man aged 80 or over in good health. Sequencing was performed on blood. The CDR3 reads CASSLRGGMNTEAFF. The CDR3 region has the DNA TGTGCCAGCAGTCTTAGGGGGGGTATGAACACTGAAGCTTTCTTT.